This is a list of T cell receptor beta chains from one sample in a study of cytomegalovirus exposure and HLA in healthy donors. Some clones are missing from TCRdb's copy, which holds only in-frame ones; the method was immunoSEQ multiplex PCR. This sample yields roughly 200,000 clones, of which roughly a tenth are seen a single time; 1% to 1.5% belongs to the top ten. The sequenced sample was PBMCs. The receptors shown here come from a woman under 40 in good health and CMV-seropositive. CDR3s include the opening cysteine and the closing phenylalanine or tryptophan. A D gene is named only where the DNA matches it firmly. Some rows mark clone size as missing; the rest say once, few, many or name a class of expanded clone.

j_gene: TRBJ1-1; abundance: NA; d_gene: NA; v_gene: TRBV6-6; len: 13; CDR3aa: CASSAPEATEAFF; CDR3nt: TGTGCCAGCAGTGCTCCGGAGGCCACTGAAGCTTTCTTT
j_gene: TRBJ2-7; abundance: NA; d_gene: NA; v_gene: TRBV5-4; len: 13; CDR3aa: CASSHYEEAEQYF; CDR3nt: TGTGCCAGCAGCCACTATGAGGAGGCCGAGCAGTACTTC
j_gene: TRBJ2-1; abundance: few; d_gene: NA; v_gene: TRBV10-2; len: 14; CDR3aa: CASSARRGLNEQFF; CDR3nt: TGCGCCAGCAGTGCCCGGCGGGGGCTCAATGAGCAGTTCTTC
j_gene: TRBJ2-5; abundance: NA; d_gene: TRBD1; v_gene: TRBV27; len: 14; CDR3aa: CASSPWTGEETQYF; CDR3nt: TGTGCCAGCAGTCCCTGGACAGGGGAAGAGACCCAGTACTTC
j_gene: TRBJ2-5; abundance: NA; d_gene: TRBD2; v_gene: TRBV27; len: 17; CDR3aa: CASALSGGIGEVETQYF; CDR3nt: TGTGCCAGTGCCCTGTCGGGGGGGATAGGGGAAGTAGAGACCCAGTACTTC
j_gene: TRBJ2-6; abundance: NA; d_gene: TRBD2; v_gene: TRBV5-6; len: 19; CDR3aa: CASSRPGGAGGAGANVLTF; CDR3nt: TGTGCCAGCAGCCGACCTGGGGGAGCGGGAGGCGCGGGGGCCAACGTCCTGACTTTC
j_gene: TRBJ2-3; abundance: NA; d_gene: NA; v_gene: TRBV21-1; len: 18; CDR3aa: CASSKFSNSRGSGDTQYF; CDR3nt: TGTGCCAGCAGCAAATTTAGTAACAGTAGGGGGTCGGGGGATACGCAGTATTTT
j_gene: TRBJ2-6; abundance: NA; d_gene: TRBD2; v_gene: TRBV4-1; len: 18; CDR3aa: CASSPRLADHSGANVLTF; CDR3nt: TGCGCCAGCAGCCCCCGACTAGCGGACCACTCTGGGGCCAACGTCCTGACTTTC
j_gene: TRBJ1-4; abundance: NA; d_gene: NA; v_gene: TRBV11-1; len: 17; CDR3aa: CAGPYPLDRATNEKLFF; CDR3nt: TGTGCCGGACCGTACCCACTCGACAGAGCAACTAATGAAAAACTGTTTTTT
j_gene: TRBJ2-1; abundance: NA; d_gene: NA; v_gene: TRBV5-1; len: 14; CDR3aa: CASSLVGDANEQFF; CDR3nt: TGCGCCAGCAGCTTGGTTGGAGACGCCAATGAGCAGTTCTTC
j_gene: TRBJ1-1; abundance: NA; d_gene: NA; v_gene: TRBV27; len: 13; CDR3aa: CASKTSGGSEAFF; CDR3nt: TGTGCCAGCAAGACCAGCGGAGGGTCTGAAGCTTTCTTT
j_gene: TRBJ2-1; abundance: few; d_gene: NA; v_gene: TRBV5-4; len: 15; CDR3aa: CASRPPGLQNNEQFF; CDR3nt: TGTGCCAGCAGACCCCCGGGATTACAAAACAATGAGCAGTTCTTC
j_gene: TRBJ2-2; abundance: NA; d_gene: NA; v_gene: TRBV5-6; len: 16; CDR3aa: CASSLGSLLNTGELFF; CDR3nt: TGTGCCAGCAGTCTGGGGAGTCTCTTGAACACCGGGGAGCTGTTTTTT
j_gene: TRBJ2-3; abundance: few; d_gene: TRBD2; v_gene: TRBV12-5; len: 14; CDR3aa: CASADGGGWDTQYF; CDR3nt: TGTGCTAGTGCCGATGGCGGGGGATGGGATACGCAGTATTTT
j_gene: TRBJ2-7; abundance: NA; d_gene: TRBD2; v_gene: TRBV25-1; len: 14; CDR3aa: CASSPRGGTYEQYF; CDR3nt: TGTGCCAGCAGTCCGAGGGGAGGGACCTACGAGCAGTACTTC
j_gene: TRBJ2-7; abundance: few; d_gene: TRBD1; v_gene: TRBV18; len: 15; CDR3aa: CASSPTGDSSYEQYF; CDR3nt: TGTGCCAGCTCACCCACAGGGGATAGCTCCTACGAGCAGTACTTC
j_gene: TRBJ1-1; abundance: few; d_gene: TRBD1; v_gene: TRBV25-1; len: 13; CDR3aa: CASKKGANTEAFF; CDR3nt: TGTGCCAGCAAGAAGGGGGCGAACACTGAAGCTTTCTTT
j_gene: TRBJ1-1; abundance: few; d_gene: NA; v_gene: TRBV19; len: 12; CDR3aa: CASSMGGTEAFF; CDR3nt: TGTGCCAGTAGTATGGGAGGCACTGAAGCTTTCTTT
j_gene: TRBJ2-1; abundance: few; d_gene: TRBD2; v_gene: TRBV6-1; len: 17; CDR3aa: CASSEAHTAGGPYEQFF; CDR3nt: TGTGCCAGCAGTGAAGCCCATACGGCGGGAGGGCCCTATGAGCAGTTCTTC
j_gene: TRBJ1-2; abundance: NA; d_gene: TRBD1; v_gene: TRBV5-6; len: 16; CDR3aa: CASSSPPRQGLYGYTF; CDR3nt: TGTGCCAGCAGCTCCCCCCCCCGACAGGGACTCTATGGCTACACCTTC
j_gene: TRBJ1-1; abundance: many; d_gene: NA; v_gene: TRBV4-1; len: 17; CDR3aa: CASSHPGTGPRDTEAFF; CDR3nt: TGCGCCAGCAGCCACCCAGGAACAGGGCCTAGGGACACTGAAGCTTTCTTT
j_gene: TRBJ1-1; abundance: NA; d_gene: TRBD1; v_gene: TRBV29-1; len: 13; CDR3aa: CSGRDRSYTEAFF; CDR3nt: TGCAGCGGCCGGGACAGGTCTTACACTGAAGCTTTCTTT
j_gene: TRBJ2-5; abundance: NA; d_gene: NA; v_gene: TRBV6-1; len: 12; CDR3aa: CASRQGQETQYF; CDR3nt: TGTGCCAGCCGGCAGGGCCAAGAGACCCAGTACTTC
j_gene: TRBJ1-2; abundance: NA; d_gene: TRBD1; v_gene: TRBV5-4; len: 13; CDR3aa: CASSLTGGRGYTF; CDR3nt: TGTGCCAGCAGCCTTACAGGGGGCCGTGGCTACACCTTC
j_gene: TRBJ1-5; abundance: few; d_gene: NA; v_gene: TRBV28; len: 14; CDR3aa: CASSFGRGDRPQHF; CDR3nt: TGTGCCAGCAGTTTTGGCAGGGGTGATCGCCCCCAGCATTTT
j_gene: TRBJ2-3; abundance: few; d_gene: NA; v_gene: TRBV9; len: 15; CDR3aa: CASRGMSGVGGTQYF; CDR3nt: TGTGCCAGCAGGGGGATGTCGGGGGTGGGGGGTACGCAGTATTTT
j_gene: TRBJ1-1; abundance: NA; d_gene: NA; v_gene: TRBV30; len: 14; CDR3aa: CAWSVPGPHTEAFF; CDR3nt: TGTGCCTGGAGTGTACCAGGGCCCCACACTGAAGCTTTCTTT
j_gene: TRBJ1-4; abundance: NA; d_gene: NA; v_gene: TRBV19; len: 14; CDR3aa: CASSGGGLNEKLFF; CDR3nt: TGTGCCTCCAGCGGGGGGGGGCTTAATGAAAAACTGTTTTTT
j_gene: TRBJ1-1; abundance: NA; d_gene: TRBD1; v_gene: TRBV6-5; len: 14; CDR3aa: CASKPGQGHTEAFF; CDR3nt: TGTGCCAGCAAACCGGGACAGGGACACACTGAAGCTTTCTTT
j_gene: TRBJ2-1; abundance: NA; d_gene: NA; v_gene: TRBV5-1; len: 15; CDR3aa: CASRPESLIPLEQFF; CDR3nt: TGCGCCAGCAGGCCCGAGTCTCTCATACCTTTAGAGCAGTTCTTC
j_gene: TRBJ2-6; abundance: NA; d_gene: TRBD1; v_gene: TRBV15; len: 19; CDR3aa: CATSTNTGGSPPGANVLTF; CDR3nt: TGTGCCACCAGCACTAACACAGGGGGCTCTCCCCCTGGGGCCAACGTCCTGACTTTC
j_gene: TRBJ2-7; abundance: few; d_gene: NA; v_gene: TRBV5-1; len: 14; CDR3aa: CASSAQSGTYEQYF; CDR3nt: TGCGCCAGCAGCGCGCAATCGGGAACTTACGAGCAGTACTTC
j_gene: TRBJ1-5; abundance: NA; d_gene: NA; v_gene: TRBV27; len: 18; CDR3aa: CASSPPGMDPPGNQPQHF; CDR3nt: TGTGCCAGCAGTCCCCCCGGGATGGACCCCCCGGGCAATCAGCCCCAGCATTTT
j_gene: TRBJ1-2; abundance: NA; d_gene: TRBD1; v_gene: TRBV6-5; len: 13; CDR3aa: CASSYSGTGGYTF; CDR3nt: TGTGCCAGCAGTTACTCCGGGACAGGTGGCTACACCTTC
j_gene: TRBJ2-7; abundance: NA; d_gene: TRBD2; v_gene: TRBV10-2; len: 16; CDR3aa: CASSGGGLAVGNEQYF; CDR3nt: TGCGCCAGCAGTGGGGGGGGACTAGCGGTTGGGAACGAGCAGTACTTC